This T cell receptor (beta chain) emerged from a study of tumor-infiltrating lymphocytes in localized non-small cell lung cancer. Looking at the study overall: Resected tumor was paired with non-adjacent uninvolved lung from the same patient. The study's findings and limits: Immunotypes IM1 and IM2 had similar TCR-derived T-cell fractions. Different pieces of the same tissue were used for each assay.

Points on this clone: Its antigen is as yet unknown.

V was cut by 7 bases and J by 3 bases, with 16 bases left in between. Per germline, CDR1 GTSNPN and CDR2 SVGIG (reference sequence). The CDR3 spans 14 residues. Only in-frame clones appear in the TCRdb table, and some are missing; sequencing was by immunoSEQ multiplex PCR. Of about 2,700 clones listed, 65% are singletons. The sequence was collected from a human donor with non-small cell lung cancer. The chain recombines TRBV30 with TRBJ2-1, with a tentative D call TRBD2 (5 bases). Sequences were obtained from uninvolved lung tissue not adjacent to the tumor. The CDR3 sequence: CALEDSDFYNEQFF. Written as DNA, the CDR3 is TGTGCCTTAGAGGACTCAGATTTCTACAATGAGCAGTTCTTC.